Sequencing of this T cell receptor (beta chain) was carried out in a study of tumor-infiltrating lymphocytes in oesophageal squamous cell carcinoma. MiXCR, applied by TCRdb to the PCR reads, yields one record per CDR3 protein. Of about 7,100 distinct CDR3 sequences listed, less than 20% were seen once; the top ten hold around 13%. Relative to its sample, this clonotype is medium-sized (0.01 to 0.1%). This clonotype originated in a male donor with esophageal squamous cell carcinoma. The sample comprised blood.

CDR3 sequence: CASSFQETQYF. CDR3 in DNA: TGTGCCAGCAGTTTCCAAGAGACCCAGTACTTC. The chain links TRBV6-1 to TRBJ2-5; D not resolved. Per germline, CDR1 MNHNS and CDR2 SASEGT. Trimming cost V 5 bases and J 1 base, with 2 bases left between them. CDR3 length equals 11 residues.